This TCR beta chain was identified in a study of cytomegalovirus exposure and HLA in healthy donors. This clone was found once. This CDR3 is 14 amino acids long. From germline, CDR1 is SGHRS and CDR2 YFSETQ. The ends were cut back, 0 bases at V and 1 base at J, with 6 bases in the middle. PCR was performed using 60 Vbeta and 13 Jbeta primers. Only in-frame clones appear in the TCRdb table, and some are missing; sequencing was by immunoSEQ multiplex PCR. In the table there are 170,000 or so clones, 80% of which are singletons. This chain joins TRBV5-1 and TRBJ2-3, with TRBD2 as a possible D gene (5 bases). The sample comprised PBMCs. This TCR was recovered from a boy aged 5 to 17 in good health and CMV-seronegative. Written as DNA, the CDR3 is TGCGCCAGCAGCTTGGCCGGGGGCACAGATACGCAGTATTTT. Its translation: CASSLAGGTDTQYF.